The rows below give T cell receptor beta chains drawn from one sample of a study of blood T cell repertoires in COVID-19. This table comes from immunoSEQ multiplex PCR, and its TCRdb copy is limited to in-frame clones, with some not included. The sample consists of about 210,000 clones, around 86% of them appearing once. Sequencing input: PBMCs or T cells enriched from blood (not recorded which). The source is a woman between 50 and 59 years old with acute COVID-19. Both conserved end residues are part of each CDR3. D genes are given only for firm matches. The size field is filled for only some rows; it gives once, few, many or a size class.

CDR3nt: TGTGCCAGAAGCTGCAAAACCAGAAGCACAGATACGCAGTATTTT
CDR3aa: CARSCKTRSTDTQYF
v_gene: TRBV5-3
d_gene: -
j_gene: TRBJ2-3
abundance: -

CDR3nt: TGCGCCAGCAGCTTGGGCAGGGGAGATACCTACGAGCAGTACTTC
CDR3aa: CASSLGRGDTYEQYF
v_gene: TRBV5-1
d_gene: -
j_gene: TRBJ2-7
abundance: -

CDR3nt: TGTGCCAGCAGGGGAAGACAGGAAAATTCACCCCTCCACTTT
CDR3aa: CASRGRQENSPLHF
v_gene: TRBV2
d_gene: -
j_gene: TRBJ1-6
abundance: -

CDR3nt: TGCGCCAGCAGCTTGGAGGGAGCAGGGGGCAGGGATGAAAAACTGTTTTTT
CDR3aa: CASSLEGAGGRDEKLFF
v_gene: TRBV5-1
d_gene: TRBD1
j_gene: TRBJ1-4
abundance: -

CDR3nt: TGTGCCAGCAGCTCAAGACTGGGCAATCAGCCCCAGCATTTT
CDR3aa: CASSSRLGNQPQHF
v_gene: TRBV13
d_gene: -
j_gene: TRBJ1-5
abundance: -

CDR3nt: TGTGCCAGCAGCGCGACAGGGGGTTTTAGCATGAACACTGAAGCTTTCTTT
CDR3aa: CASSATGGFSMNTEAFF
v_gene: TRBV9
d_gene: TRBD1
j_gene: TRBJ1-1
abundance: once

CDR3nt: TGCGCCAGCAGCTTGGTACAGGCCCATGGCTACACCTTC
CDR3aa: CASSLVQAHGYTF
v_gene: TRBV5-1
d_gene: -
j_gene: TRBJ1-2
abundance: -

CDR3nt: TGTGCCATCAGAGACTCAGGGGGAGGAGAGACCCAGTACTTC
CDR3aa: CAIRDSGGGETQYF
v_gene: TRBV10-3
d_gene: -
j_gene: TRBJ2-5
abundance: once

CDR3nt: TGCGCCAGCAGCGCCGGGACTAGAGACGAGCAGTACTTC
CDR3aa: CASSAGTRDEQYF
v_gene: TRBV5-1
d_gene: TRBD2
j_gene: TRBJ2-7
abundance: few

CDR3nt: TGTGCCAGCAGTTACGATGGACTAGCGGGTTACAATGAGCAGTTCTTC
CDR3aa: CASSYDGLAGYNEQFF
v_gene: TRBV6-5
d_gene: TRBD2
j_gene: TRBJ2-1
abundance: -

CDR3nt: TGTGCCAGCAGAGGTCCAGGGTGGTACACTGAAGCTTTCTTT
CDR3aa: CASRGPGWYTEAFF
v_gene: TRBV28
d_gene: -
j_gene: TRBJ1-1
abundance: few

CDR3nt: TGTGCCAGCAGTTCCCCAAGGACAGGGAGAAACACCATATATTTT
CDR3aa: CASSSPRTGRNTIYF
v_gene: TRBV6-5
d_gene: TRBD1
j_gene: TRBJ1-3
abundance: once